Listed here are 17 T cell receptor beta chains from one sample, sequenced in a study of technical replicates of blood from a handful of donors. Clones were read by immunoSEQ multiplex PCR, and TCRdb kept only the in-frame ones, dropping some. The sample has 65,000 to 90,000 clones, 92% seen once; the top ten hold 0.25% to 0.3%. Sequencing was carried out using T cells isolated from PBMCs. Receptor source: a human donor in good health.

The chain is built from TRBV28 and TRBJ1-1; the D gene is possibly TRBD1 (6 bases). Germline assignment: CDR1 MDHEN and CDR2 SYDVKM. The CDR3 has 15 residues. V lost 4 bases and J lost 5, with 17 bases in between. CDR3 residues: CASSSRGGRNTEAFF. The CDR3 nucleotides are TGTGCCAGCAGTTCGAGGGGGGGGAGGAATACTGAAGCTTTCTTT.

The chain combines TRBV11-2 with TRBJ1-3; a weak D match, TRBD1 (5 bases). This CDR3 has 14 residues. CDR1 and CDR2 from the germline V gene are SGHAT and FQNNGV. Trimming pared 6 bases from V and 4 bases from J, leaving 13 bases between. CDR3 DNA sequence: TGTGCCAGCAGTAACCAGGGTAGGGGAAACACCATATATTTT. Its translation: CASSNQGRGNTIYF.

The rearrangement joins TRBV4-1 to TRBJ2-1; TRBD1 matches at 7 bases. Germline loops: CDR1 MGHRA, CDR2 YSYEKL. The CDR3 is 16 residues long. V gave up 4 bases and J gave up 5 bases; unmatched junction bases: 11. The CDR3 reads CASSRASGQVDNEQFF. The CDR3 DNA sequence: TGCGCCAGCAGCCGGGCCTCCGGACAGGTGGACAATGAGCAGTTCTTC.

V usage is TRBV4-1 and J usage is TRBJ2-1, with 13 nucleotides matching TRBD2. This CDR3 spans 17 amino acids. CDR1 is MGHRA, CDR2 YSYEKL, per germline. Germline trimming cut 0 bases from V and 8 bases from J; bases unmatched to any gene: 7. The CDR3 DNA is TGCGCCAGCAGCCAAGAATGGACTAGCGGGGGCCTCGATGAGCAGTTCTTC. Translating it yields CASSQEWTSGGLDEQFF.

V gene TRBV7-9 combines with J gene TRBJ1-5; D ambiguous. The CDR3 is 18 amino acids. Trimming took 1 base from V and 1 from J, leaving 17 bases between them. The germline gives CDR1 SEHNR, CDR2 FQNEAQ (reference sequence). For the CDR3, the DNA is TGTGCCAGCAGCTTAGGATTTTCTGGCCCCAGGAGCAATCAGCCCCAGCATTTT. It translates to CASSLGFSGPRSNQPQHF.

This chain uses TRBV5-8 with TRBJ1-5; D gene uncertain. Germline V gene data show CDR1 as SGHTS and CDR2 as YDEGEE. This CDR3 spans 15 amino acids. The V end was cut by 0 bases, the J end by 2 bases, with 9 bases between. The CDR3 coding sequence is TGTGCCAGCAGCTTGGTATGGCAGGGCAATCAGCCCCAGCATTTT. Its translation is CASSLVWQGNQPQHF.

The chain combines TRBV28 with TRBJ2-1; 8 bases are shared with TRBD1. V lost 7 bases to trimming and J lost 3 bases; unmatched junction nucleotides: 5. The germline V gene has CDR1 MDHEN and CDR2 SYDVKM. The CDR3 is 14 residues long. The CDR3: CASIRGLYYNEQFF. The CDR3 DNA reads TGTGCCAGCATCAGGGGGCTCTACTACAATGAGCAGTTCTTC.

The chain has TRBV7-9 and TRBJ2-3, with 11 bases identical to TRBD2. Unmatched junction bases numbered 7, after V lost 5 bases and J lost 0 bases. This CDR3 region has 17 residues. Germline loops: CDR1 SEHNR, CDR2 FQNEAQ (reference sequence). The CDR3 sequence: CASSPDLAGGSTDTQYF. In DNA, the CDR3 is TGTGCCAGCAGCCCCGACCTAGCGGGAGGTAGCACAGATACGCAGTATTTT.

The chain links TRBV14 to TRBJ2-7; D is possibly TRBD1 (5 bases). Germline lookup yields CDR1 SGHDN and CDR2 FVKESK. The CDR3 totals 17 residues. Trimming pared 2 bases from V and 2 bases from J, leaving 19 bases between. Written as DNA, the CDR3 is TGTGCCAGCAGCCAAAAGTTAATGTGGGGCAGCACCTACGAGCAGTACTTC. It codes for CASSQKLMWGSTYEQYF.

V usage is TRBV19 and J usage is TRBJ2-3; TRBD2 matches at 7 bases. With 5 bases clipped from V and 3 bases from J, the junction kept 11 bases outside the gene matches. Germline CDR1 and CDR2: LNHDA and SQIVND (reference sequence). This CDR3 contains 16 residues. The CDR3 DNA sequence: TGTGCCAGTAGTCGTGTGGGGGGGTTAGGGACAGATACGCAGTATTTT. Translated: CASSRVGGLGTDTQYF.

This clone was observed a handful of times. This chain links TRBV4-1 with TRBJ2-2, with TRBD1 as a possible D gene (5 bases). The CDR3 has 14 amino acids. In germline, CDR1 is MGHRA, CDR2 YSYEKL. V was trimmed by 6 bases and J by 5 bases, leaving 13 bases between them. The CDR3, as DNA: TGCGCCAGCAGGGCCGTGGGGCAAACCGGGGAGCTGTTTTTT. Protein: CASRAVGQTGELFF.

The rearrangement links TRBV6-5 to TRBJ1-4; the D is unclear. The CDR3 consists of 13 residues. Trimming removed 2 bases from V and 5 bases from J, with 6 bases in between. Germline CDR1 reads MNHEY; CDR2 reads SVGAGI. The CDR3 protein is CASSYLSNEKLFF. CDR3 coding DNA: TGTGCCAGCAGTTACCTTAGCAATGAAAAACTGTTTTTT.

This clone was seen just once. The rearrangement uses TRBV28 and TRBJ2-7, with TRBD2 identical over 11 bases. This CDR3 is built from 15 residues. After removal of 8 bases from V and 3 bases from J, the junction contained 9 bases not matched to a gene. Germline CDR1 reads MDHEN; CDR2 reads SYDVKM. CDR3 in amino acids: CASAMGLAEHYEQYF. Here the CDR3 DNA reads TGTGCCAGCGCCATGGGACTAGCGGAGCACTACGAGCAGTACTTC.

The CDR3 sequence: CSVTSGGPSYEQYF. The CDR3 nucleotides are TGCAGCGTTACAAGCGGGGGGCCATCCTACGAGCAGTACTTC. The rearrangement uses TRBV29-1 and TRBJ2-7; 9 bases match TRBD2. Germline V gives CDR1 SQVTM, CDR2 ANQGSEA. The CDR3 sequence is 14 residues long. V was clipped by 5 bases and J by 1 base; unmatched bases: 6.

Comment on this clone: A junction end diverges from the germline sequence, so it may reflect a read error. The DNA for the CDR3 is TGCGCCAGCAGCCCCCGTCAGGCTCCGACCCACTTC. Protein: CASSPRQAPTHF. The V call is TRBV4-1, the J call TRBJ2-7; D remains unclear. The CDR3 is made up of 12 amino acids. CDR1 is MGHRA and CDR2 is YSYEKL in the germline V gene.

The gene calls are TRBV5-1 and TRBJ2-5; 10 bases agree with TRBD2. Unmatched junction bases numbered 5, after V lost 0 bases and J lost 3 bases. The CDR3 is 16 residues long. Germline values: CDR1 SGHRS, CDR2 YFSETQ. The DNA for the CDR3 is TGCGCCAGCAGCTTGGCCGGTACTAGCGGGGAAGAGACCCAGTACTTC. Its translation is CASSLAGTSGEETQYF.

CDR3: CASSQEDRAYGYTF. The CDR3 DNA reads as TGCGCCAGCAGCCAAGAAGACAGGGCCTATGGCTACACCTTC. The chain links TRBV4-1 to TRBJ1-2; 7 bases are shared with TRBD1. The germline gives CDR1 MGHRA, CDR2 YSYEKL. With 0 bases clipped from V and 4 bases from J, the junction kept 2 bases outside the gene matches. This CDR3 comprises 14 residues.